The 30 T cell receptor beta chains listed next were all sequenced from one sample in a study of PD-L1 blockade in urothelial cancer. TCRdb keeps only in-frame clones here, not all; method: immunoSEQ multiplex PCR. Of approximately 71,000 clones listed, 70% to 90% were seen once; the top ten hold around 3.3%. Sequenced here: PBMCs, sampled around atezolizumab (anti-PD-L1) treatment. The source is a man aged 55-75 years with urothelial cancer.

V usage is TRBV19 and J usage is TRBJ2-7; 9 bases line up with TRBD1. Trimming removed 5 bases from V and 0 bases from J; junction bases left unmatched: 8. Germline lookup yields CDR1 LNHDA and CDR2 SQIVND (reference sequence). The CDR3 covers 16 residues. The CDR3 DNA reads TGTGCCAGTAGTCCGGGGACAGGGAGATTCTCCTACGAGCAGTACTTC. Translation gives CASSPGTGRFSYEQYF.

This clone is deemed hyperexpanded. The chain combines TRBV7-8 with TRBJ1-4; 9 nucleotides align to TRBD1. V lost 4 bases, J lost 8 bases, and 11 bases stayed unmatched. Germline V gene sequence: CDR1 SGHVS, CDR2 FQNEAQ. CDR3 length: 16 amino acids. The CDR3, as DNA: TGTGCCAGCAGCTCGAACACAGGGGGCGGTTGGGAAAAACTGTTTTTT. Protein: CASSSNTGGGWEKLFF.

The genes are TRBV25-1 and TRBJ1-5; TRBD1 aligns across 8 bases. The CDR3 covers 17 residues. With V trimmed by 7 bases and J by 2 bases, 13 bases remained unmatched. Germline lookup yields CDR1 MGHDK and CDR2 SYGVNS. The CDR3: CASKGQARVMGNQPQHF. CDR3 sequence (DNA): TGTGCCAGCAAGGGACAGGCAAGGGTGATGGGCAATCAGCCCCAGCATTTT.

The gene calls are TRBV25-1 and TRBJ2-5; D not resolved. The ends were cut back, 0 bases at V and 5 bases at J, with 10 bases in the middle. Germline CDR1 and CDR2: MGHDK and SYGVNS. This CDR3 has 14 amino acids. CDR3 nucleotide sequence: TGTGCCAGCAGTGAATATCCGGGTAGGGAGACCCAGTACTTC. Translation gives CASSEYPGRETQYF. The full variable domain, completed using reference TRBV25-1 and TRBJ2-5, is EADIYQTPRYLVIGTGKKITLECSQTMGHDKMYWYQQDPGMELHLIHYSYGVNSTEKGDLSSESTVSRIRTEHFPLTLESARPSHTSQYLCASSEYPGRETQYFGPGTRLLVL.

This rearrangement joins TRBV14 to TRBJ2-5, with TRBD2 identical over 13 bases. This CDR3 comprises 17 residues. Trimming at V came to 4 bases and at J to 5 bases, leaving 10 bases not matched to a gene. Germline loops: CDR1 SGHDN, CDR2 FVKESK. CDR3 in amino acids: CASSPELAGGPTETQYF. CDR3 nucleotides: TGTGCCAGCAGCCCGGAACTAGCGGGAGGGCCTACGGAGACCCAGTACTTC.

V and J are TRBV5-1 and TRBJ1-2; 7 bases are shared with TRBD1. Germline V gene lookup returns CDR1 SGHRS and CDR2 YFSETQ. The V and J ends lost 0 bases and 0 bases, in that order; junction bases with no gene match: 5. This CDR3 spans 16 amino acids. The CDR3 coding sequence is TGCGCCAGCAGCTTGGAACAGGGGCAAGCTAACTATGGCTACACCTTC. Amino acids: CASSLEQGQANYGYTF.

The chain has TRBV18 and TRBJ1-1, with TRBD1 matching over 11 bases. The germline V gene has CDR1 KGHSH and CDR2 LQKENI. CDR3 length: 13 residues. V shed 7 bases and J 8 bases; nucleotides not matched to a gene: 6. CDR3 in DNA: TGTGCCAGCTTAAGGACAGGGGGCCTGGAAGCTTTCTTT. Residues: CASLRTGGLEAFF.

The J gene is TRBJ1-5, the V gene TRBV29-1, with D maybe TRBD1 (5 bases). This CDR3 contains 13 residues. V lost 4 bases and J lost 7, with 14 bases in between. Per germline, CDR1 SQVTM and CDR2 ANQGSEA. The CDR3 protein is CSVVQQAGQPQHF. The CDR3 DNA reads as TGCAGCGTTGTTCAGCAGGCAGGGCAGCCCCAGCATTTT. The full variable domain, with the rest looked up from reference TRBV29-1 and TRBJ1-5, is SAVISQKPSRDICQRGTSLTIQCQVDSQVTMMFWYRQQPGQSLTLIATANQGSEATYESGFVIDKFPISRPNLTFSTLTVSNMSPEDSSIYLCSVVQQAGQPQHFGDGTRLSIL.

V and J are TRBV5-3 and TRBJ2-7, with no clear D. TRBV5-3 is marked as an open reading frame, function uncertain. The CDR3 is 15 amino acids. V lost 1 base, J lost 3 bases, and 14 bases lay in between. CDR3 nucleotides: TGTGCCAGAAGCTTGTTAGAAATCCCCCTCTACGAGCAGTACTTC. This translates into CARSLLEIPLYEQYF.

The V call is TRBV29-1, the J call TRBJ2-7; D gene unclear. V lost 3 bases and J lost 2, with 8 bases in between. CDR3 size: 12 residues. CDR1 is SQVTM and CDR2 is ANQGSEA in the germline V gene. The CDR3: CSVEANTYEQYF. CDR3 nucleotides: TGCAGCGTTGAGGCCAATACCTACGAGCAGTACTTC.

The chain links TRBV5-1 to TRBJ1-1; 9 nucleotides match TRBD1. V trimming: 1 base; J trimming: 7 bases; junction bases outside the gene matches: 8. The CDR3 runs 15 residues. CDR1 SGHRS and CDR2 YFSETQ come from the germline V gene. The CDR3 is CASSLTGGARDEAFF. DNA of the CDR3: TGCGCCAGCAGCTTGACAGGGGGCGCAAGGGATGAAGCTTTCTTT.

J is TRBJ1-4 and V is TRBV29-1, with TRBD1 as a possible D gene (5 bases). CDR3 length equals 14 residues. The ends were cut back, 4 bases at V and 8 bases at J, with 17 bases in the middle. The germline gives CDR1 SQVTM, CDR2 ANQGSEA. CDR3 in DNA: TGCAGCGTTGCAGCACAGGATAAGGAGGAAAAACTGTTTTTT. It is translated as CSVAAQDKEEKLFF.

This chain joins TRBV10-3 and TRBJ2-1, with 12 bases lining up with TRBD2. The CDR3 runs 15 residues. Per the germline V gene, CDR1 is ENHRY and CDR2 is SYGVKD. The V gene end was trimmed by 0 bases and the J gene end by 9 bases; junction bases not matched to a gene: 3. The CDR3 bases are TGTGCCATCAGTGAGTCGACTAGCGGGAGTTTTGAGCAGTTCTTC. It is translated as CAISESTSGSFEQFF.

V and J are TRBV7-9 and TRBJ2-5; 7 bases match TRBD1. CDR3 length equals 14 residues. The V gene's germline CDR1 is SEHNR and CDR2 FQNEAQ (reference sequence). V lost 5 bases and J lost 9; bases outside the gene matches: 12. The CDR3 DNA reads TGTGCCAGCAGCATCCGAGGGGGCCGCTGGGCCCAGTACTTC. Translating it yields CASSIRGGRWAQYF.

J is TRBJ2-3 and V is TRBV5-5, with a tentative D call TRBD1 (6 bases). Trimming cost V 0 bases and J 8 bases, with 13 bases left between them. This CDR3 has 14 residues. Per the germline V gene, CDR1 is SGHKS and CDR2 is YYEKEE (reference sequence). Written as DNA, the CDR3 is TGTGCCAGCAGCTTGGATGTCAGGGGAAGTACGCAGTATTTT. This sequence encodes CASSLDVRGSTQYF.

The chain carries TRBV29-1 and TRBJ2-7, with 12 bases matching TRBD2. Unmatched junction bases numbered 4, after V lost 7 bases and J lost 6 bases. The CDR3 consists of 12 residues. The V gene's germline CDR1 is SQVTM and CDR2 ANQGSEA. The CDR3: CSGTSGISEQYF. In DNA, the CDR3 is TGCAGCGGGACTAGCGGGATTAGCGAGCAGTACTTC.

The CDR3 sequence: CASSRATGPDGYTF. Here the CDR3 DNA reads TGTGCCAGTAGTAGAGCAACAGGGCCAGATGGCTACACCTTC. This chain connects TRBV19 to TRBJ1-2, with a tentative D call TRBD1 (6 bases). Trimming removed 4 bases from V and 6 bases from J, with 15 bases in between. Germline CDR1 reads LNHDA; CDR2 reads SQIVND (reference sequence). The CDR3 loop spans 14 amino acids.

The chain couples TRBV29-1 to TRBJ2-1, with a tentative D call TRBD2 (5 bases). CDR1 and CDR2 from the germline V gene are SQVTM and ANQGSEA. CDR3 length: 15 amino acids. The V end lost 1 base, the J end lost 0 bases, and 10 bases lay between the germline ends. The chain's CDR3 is CSVEGGRSSYNEQFF. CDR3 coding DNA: TGCAGCGTTGAAGGAGGGCGAAGCTCCTACAATGAGCAGTTCTTC.

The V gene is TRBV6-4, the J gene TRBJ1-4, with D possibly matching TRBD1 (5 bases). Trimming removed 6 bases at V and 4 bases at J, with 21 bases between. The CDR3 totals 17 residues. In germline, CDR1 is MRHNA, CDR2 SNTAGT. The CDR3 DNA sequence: TGTGCCAGCAGCCTTCCCGGGGGAGGGGCCGGTAATGAAAAACTGTTTTTT. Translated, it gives CASSLPGGGAGNEKLFF.

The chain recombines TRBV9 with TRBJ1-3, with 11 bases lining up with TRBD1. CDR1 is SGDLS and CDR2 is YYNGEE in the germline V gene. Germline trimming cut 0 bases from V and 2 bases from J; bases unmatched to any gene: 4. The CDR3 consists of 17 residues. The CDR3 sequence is CASSVEVGQGAGNTIYF. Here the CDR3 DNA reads TGTGCCAGCAGCGTAGAGGTGGGACAGGGGGCTGGAAACACCATATATTTT.

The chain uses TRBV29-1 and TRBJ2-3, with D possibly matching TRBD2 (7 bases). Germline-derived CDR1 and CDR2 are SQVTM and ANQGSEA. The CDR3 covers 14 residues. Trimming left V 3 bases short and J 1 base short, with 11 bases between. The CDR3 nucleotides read TGCAGCGTTGACCGGGGGGCGGGCACAGATACGCAGTATTTT. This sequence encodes CSVDRGAGTDTQYF.

CDR3 protein: CASSPRTAGRGTDTQYF. DNA of the CDR3: TGTGCCAGCAGCCCAAGAACAGCGGGGCGGGGCACAGATACGCAGTATTTT. The chain uses TRBV11-2 and TRBJ2-3, with 7 bases matching TRBD2. With V trimmed by 5 bases and J by 1 base, 12 bases remained unmatched. The CDR3 sequence is 17 residues long. Germline-derived CDR1 and CDR2 are SGHAT and FQNNGV.

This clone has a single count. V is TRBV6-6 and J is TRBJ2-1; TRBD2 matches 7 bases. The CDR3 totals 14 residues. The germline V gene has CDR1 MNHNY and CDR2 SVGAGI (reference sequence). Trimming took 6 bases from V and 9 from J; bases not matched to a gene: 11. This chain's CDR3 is CASSLLATTVEQFF. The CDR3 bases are TGTGCCAGCAGCCTACTAGCGACAACCGTTGAGCAGTTCTTC.

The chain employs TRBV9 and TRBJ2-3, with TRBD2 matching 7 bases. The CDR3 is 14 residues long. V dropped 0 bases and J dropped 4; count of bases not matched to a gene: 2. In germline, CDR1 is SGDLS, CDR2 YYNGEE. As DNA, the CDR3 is TGTGCCAGCAGCGTAGGTGGGAGGGCAGATACGCAGTATTTT. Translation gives CASSVGGRADTQYF.

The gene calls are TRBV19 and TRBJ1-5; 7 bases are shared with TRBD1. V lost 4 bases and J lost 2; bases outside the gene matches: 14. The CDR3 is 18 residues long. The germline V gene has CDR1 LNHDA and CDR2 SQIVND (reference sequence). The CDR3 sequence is CASSKGAGFVGGNQPQHF. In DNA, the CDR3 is TGTGCCAGTAGTAAGGGGGCTGGTTTCGTCGGGGGCAATCAGCCCCAGCATTTT.

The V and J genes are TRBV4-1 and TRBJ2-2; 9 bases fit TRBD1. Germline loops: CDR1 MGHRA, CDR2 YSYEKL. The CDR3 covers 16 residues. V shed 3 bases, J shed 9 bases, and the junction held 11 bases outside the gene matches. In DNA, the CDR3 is TGCGCCAGCAGCCAGTCCGGGACAGGGCGAAGTAGGGAGCTGTTTTTT. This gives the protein CASSQSGTGRSRELFF.

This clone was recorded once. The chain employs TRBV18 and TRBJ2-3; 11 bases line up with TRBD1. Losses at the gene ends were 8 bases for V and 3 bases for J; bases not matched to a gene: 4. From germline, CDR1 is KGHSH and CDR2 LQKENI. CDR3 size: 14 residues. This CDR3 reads CASGQGARTDTQYF. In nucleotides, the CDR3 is TGTGCCAGCGGACAGGGGGCGCGGACAGATACGCAGTATTTT.

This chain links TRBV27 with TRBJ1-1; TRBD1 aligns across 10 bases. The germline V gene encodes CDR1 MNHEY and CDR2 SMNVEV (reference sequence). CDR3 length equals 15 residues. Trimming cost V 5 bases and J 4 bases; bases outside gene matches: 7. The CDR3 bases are TGTGCCAGCAGTAACGACAGGGGGCGAAGCACTGAAGCTTTCTTT. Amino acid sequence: CASSNDRGRSTEAFF.

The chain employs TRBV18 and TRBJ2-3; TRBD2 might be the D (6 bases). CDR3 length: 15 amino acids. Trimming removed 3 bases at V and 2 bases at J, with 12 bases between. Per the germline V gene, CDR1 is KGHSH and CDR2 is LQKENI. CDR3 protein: CASSPRDFYTDTQYF. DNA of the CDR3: TGTGCCAGCTCACCCCGGGACTTTTACACAGATACGCAGTATTTT.

As DNA, the CDR3 is TGTGCCAGCTCACTGGGACAAAGGGCCAACGTCCTGACTTTC. Its protein product is CASSLGQRANVLTF. The V gene is TRBV18, the J gene TRBJ2-6; D might be TRBD1 (6 bases). With 4 bases removed from V and 5 bases from J, the gap between germline ends came to 9 bases. There are 14 residues in the CDR3. Germline V gene data show CDR1 as KGHSH and CDR2 as LQKENI. Together with reference TRBV18 and TRBJ2-6, the CDR3 gives the full variable domain: NAGVMQNPRHLVRRRGQEARLRCSPMKGHSHVYWYRQLPEEGLKFMVYLQKENIIDESGMPKERFSAEFPKEGPSILRIQQVVRGDSAAYFCASSLGQRANVLTFGAGSRLTVL.